The 24 T cell receptor beta chains presented below share a single source sample, sequenced in a study of blood T cell repertoires in COVID-19. Using immunoSEQ multiplex PCR, the repertoire was profiled, and TCRdb retains in-frame clones only, with some absent. This sample has about 250,000 clones, with about nine tenths found just once. The sample taken for sequencing was peripheral blood. The source of these receptors is a young man with COVID-19, enrolled during active disease.

CDR3: CASSVPGTINTGELFF. CDR3 DNA sequence: TGTGCCAGCAGCGTGCCCGGGACAATAAACACCGGGGAGCTGTTTTTT. This chain links TRBV7-9 with TRBJ2-2; D is perhaps TRBD1 (6 bases). The CDR3 covers 16 residues. The germline V gene has CDR1 SEHNR and CDR2 FQNEAQ (reference sequence). Trimming stripped 5 bases from V and 2 bases from J, with 15 bases between. The variable domain in full, completed from reference TRBV7-9 and TRBJ2-2, reads DTGVSQNPRHKITKRGQNVTFRCDPISEHNRLYWYRQTLGQGPEFLTYFQNEAQLEKSRLLSDRFSAERPKGSFSTLEIQRTEQGDSAMYLCASSVPGTINTGELFFGEGSRLTVL.

This sequence joins TRBV6-2 or TRBV6-3 and TRBJ1-6; maybe TRBD1 (6 bases). The V gene lost 0 bases and the J gene lost 2 bases, with 17 bases spanning the gap. This CDR3 has 19 residues. The germline V gene has CDR1 MNHEY and CDR2 SVGEGT. The CDR3 DNA sequence: TGTGCCAGCAGTTACTCGAATAGGGAGGGGGAAGCCTATAATTCACCCCTCCACTTT. Translated, it gives CASSYSNREGEAYNSPLHF.

The V and J genes are TRBV3-1 (or the pseudogene TRBV3-2) and TRBJ1-1, with 8 bases identical to TRBD1. After removal of 3 bases from V and 7 bases from J, the junction contained 7 bases not matched to a gene. The CDR3 length is 14 residues. CDR1 and CDR2 (germline): LGHDT, YNNKEL (reference sequence). The CDR3 nucleotides read TGTGCCAGCAGCCAGACCAGGACAGGGAATGAAGCTTTCTTT. Protein sequence: CASSQTRTGNEAFF.

The chain recombines TRBV6-5 with TRBJ1-2; D gene unclear. CDR1 is MNHEY and CDR2 is SVGAGI in the germline V gene. Trimming cost V 2 bases and J 3 bases, with 10 bases left between them. This CDR3 is 14 amino acids long. The CDR3 DNA reads as TGTGCCAGCAGTTACCAAGTGGGCGACTATGGCTACACCTTC. This sequence encodes CASSYQVGDYGYTF.

The sample holds many counts of this clone. V gene TRBV5-5 combines with J gene TRBJ2-2; D remains ambiguous. The CDR3 runs to 12 residues. The ends were cut back, 0 bases at V and 9 bases at J, with 6 bases in the middle. In germline, CDR1 is SGHKS, CDR2 YYEKEE (reference sequence). CDR3 residues: CASSLGARELFF. CDR3 in DNA: TGTGCCAGCAGCTTGGGAGCGAGGGAGCTGTTTTTT.

The chain has TRBV2 and TRBJ1-5, with D possibly TRBD1 on 5 matching bases. Germline V gene data show CDR1 as SNHLY and CDR2 as FYNNEI. V was pared by 5 bases and J by 4 bases, with 12 bases between. There are 14 residues in the CDR3. The chain's CDR3 is CASSNQGRNQPQHF. The CDR3 DNA follows: TGTGCCAGCAGTAACCAGGGAAGGAATCAGCCCCAGCATTTT.

V is TRBV7-6 and J is TRBJ1-2; 8 nucleotides line up with TRBD1. The CDR3 totals 15 residues. CDR1 and CDR2 (germline): SGHVS, FNYEAQ. Unmatched junction bases numbered 5, after V lost 1 base and J lost 4 bases. The CDR3 loop is CASSLEQGAIYGYTF. The CDR3 region has the DNA TGTGCCAGCAGCTTAGAGCAGGGGGCCATCTATGGCTACACCTTC.

The CDR3 nucleotides read TGTGCCAGCAGTTCACGGGGTATGACTGAAGCTTTCTTT. It is translated as CASSSRGMTEAFF. The chain uses TRBV12-3 or TRBV12-4 and TRBJ1-1; unclear D gene. V lost 4 bases and J lost 5, with 11 bases in between. This CDR3 contains 13 residues.

The chain employs TRBV10-3 and TRBJ1-6, with a tentative D call TRBD1 (5 bases). This CDR3 has 18 amino acids. Trimming stripped 2 bases from V and 5 bases from J, with 19 bases between. Germline V CDR1 and CDR2: ENHRY, SYGVKD. CDR3 loop: CAISEAAGISADNSPLHF. In DNA form, the CDR3 reads TGTGCCATCAGTGAGGCAGCAGGGATATCTGCGGATAATTCACCCCTCCACTTT.

This clone occurred once. This chain links TRBV10-3 with TRBJ1-1; D unclear. CDR1 ENHRY and CDR2 SYGVKD come from the germline V gene. The CDR3 totals 12 residues. The V end was cut by 6 bases, the J end by 3 bases, with 8 bases between. The DNA of the CDR3 is TGTGCCATCAGGTCCCGGGACACTGAAGCTTTCTTT. It translates to CAIRSRDTEAFF.

This chain links TRBV18 with TRBJ2-1, with a tentative D call TRBD2 (5 bases). Trimming shortened V by 0 bases and J by 7 bases, and 7 bases separated the two germline ends. Germline V lookup: CDR1 KGHSH, CDR2 LQKENI. The CDR3 spans 13 residues. This CDR3 reads CASSPPSGNEQFF. CDR3 sequence (DNA): TGTGCCAGCTCACCACCGTCGGGAAATGAGCAGTTCTTC.

V usage is TRBV5-5 and J usage is TRBJ1-1, with TRBD1 matching over 7 bases. The CDR3 spans 14 residues. Germline V gives CDR1 SGHKS, CDR2 YYEKEE (reference sequence). J lost 1 base, V lost 4 bases, and 4 bases had no gene match. The DNA of the CDR3 is TGTGCCAGCAGCACCAGGGGGGAGAACACTGAAGCTTTCTTT. Amino acids: CASSTRGENTEAFF. Variable domain in full (rest from reference TRBV5-5 and TRBJ1-1): DAGVTQSPTHLIKTRGQQVTLRCSPISGHKSVSWYQQVLGQGPQFIFQYYEKEERGRGNFPDRFSARQFPNYSSELNVNALLLGDSALYLCASSTRGENTEAFFGQGTRLTVV.

The J gene is TRBJ1-1, the V gene TRBV6-6; a possible D gene is TRBD1 (5 bases). CDR3 length: 14 amino acids. V lost 2 bases, J lost 1 base, and 8 bases lay in between. Germline V gives CDR1 MNHNY, CDR2 SVGAGI (reference sequence). This CDR3 reads CASSYRGANTEAFF. The CDR3, as DNA: TGTGCCAGCAGTTACCGCGGGGCGAACACTGAAGCTTTCTTT.

The rearrangement joins TRBV5-6 to TRBJ2-2; unclear D gene. Trimming took off 4 bases at V and 5 bases at J, with 6 bases between the two ends. The CDR3 length is 12 residues. Germline values: CDR1 SGHDT, CDR2 YYEEEE. This CDR3 is CASSPSTGELFF. CDR3 DNA sequence: TGTGCCAGCAGCCCCTCTACCGGGGAGCTGTTTTTT.

The rearrangement joins TRBV6-5 to TRBJ1-1; D is uncertain. Germline CDR1 MNHEY, CDR2 SVGAGI. This CDR3 is 15 amino acids long. Trimming removed 0 bases at V and 6 bases at J, with 14 bases between. The CDR3 nucleotides read TGTGCCAGCAGTTACTCGATTACTCGGGGTTCTGAAGCTTTCTTT. This translates into CASSYSITRGSEAFF.

This chain uses TRBV27 with TRBJ1-6; 7 bases agree with TRBD1. Germline CDR1 and CDR2: MNHEY and SMNVEV (reference sequence). The CDR3 runs to 18 residues. With 0 bases clipped from V and 5 bases from J, the junction kept 10 bases outside the gene matches. CDR3 DNA: TGTGCCAGCAGTTTATCGGGGGTGGACAGGAGAAATAATTCACCCCTCCACTTT. Its translation is CASSLSGVDRRNNSPLHF.

This clone showed up just a few times. V usage is TRBV5-6 and J usage is TRBJ1-6; 7 nucleotides match TRBD1. The V gene end was trimmed by 0 bases and the J gene end by 8 bases; junction bases not matched to a gene: 11. Germline V gene lookup returns CDR1 SGHDT and CDR2 YYEEEE. The CDR3 length is 17 residues. The CDR3 protein is CASSLDGARGAYSPLHF. DNA of the CDR3: TGTGCCAGCAGCTTGGATGGGGCCAGGGGGGCTTATTCACCCCTCCACTTT.

The rearrangement uses TRBV10-1 and TRBJ2-2, with TRBD1 identical over 9 bases. The length of the CDR3 is 15 residues. Losses at the gene ends were 4 bases for V and 4 bases for J; bases not matched to a gene: 4. The germline gives CDR1 WNHNN, CDR2 SYGVQD (reference sequence). CDR3: CASSAGTGSTGELFF. DNA for the CDR3: TGCGCCAGCAGTGCGGGGACAGGGAGCACCGGGGAGCTGTTTTTT.

This clone was seen just once. This chain uses TRBV10-3 with TRBJ2-7; TRBD2 agrees at 9 bases. Per the germline V gene, CDR1 is ENHRY and CDR2 is SYGVKD. Germline trimming cut 2 bases from V and 2 bases from J; bases unmatched to any gene: 4. This CDR3 has 15 amino acids. The CDR3: CAISETAGGTYEQYF. The CDR3 DNA is TGTGCCATCAGTGAGACAGCGGGGGGCACCTACGAGCAGTACTTC.

The J gene is TRBJ2-7, the V gene TRBV19; D is perhaps TRBD1 (6 bases). In germline, CDR1 is LNHDA, CDR2 SQIVND (reference sequence). The CDR3 is 15 residues long. V shed 4 bases and J shed 1 base, with 14 bases lying between them. The CDR3 reads CASSKNLGGSYEQYF. The CDR3 DNA sequence: TGTGCCAGTAGTAAAAACCTAGGGGGTTCCTACGAGCAGTACTTC.

The chain employs TRBV7-2 and TRBJ1-5; tentative D call: TRBD1 (6 bases). Germline V CDR1 and CDR2: SGHTA, FQGNSA. Trimming removed 3 bases from V and 6 bases from J, with 12 bases in between. This CDR3 region has 14 residues. CDR3 residues: CASSFRGSGQPQHF. The CDR3 DNA reads TGTGCCAGCAGCTTTAGGGGGTCGGGTCAGCCCCAGCATTTT.

The chain has TRBV6-6 and TRBJ2-2, with TRBD2 identical over 14 bases. Trimming at V came to 7 bases and at J to 5 bases, leaving 6 bases not matched to a gene. CDR1 and CDR2 (germline): MNHNY, SVGAGI (reference sequence). This CDR3 spans 16 amino acids. The DNA for the CDR3 is TGTGCCAGCACCAGCGGGACTAGCGGGGGTACCGGGGAGCTGTTTTTT. This gives the protein CASTSGTSGGTGELFF.

The J gene is TRBJ1-2, the V gene TRBV13; 9 nucleotides line up with TRBD1. This CDR3 has 14 amino acids. V dropped 5 bases and J dropped 6; count of bases not matched to a gene: 7. Per germline, CDR1 PRHDT and CDR2 FYEKMQ (reference sequence). In nucleotides, the CDR3 is TGTGCCAGCAGCCCGGGGACAGGGAAAAATGGCTACACCTTC. It translates to CASSPGTGKNGYTF.

The chain carries TRBV7-3 and TRBJ1-2; the D gene is possibly TRBD1 (5 bases). CDR3 length: 12 amino acids. V was shortened by 1 base and J by 6 bases, with 6 bases between the two germline ends. Germline values: CDR1 SGHTA, CDR2 FQGTGA. The CDR3 nucleotides read TGTGCCAGCAGCTTAATAGGGGATGGCTACACCTTC. Translated, it gives CASSLIGDGYTF.